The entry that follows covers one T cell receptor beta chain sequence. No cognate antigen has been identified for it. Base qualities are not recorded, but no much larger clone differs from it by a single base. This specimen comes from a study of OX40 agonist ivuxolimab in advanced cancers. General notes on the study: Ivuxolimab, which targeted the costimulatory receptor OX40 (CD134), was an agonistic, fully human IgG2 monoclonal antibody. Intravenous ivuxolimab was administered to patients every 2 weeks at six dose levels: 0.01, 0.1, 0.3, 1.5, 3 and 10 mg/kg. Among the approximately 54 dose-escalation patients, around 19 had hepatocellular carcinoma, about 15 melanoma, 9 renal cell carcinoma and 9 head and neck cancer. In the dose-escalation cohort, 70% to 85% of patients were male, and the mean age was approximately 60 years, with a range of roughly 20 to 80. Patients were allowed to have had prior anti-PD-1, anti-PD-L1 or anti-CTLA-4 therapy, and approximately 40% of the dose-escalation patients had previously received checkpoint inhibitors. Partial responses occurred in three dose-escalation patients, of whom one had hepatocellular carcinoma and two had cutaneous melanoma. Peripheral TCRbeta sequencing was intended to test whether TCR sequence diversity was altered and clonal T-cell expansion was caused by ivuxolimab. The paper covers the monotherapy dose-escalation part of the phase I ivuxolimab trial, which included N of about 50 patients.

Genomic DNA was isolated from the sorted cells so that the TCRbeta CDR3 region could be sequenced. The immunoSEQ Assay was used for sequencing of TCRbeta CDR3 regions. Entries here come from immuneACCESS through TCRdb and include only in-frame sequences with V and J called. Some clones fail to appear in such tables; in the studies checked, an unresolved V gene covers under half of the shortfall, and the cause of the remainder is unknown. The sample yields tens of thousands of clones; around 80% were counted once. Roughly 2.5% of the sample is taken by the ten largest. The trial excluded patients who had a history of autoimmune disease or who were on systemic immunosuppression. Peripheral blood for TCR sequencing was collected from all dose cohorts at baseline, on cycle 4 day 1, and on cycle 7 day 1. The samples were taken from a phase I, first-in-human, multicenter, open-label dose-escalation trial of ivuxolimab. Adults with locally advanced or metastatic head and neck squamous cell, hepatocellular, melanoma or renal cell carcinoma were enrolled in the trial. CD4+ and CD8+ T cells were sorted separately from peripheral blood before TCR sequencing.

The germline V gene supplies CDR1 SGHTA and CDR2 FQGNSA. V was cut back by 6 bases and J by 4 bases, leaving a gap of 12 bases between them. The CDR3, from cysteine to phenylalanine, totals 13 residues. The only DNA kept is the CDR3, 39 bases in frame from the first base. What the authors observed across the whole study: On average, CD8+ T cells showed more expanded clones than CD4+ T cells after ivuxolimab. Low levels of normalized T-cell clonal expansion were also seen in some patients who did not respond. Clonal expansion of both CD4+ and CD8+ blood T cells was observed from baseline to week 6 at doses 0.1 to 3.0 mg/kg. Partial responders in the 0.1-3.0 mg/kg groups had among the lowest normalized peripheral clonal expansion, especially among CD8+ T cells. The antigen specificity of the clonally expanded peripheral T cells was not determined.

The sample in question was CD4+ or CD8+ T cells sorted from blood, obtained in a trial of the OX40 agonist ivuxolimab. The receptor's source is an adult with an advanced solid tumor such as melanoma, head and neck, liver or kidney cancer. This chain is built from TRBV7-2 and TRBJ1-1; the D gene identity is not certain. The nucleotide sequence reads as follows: TGTGCCAGCAGTTTTACAGAGGGCACTGAAGCTTTCTTT. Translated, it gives CASSFTEGTEAFF.